The rows below give T cell receptor beta chains drawn from one sample of a study of shared clonotypes between healthy human individuals. Clones were read by immunoSEQ multiplex PCR, and TCRdb kept only the in-frame ones, dropping some. The sample lists about 2 million clones; over 85% were seen once. The source material was naive CD8+ T cells sorted from blood. The receptor set was obtained from a man between 18 and 29 years old in good health. Both conserved end residues are part of each CDR3. Each record gives: J gene, clone size, D gene, V gene, CDR3 protein, CDR3 DNA. A D gene is named only where the DNA matches it firmly. Only some rows state a clone size, as once, few, many or a class for expanded clones.

J: TRBJ2-6
size: -
D: TRBD1
V: TRBV28
CDR3: CASSLSADRAPSGANVLTF
DNA: TGTGCCAGCAGTTTATCCGCGGACAGGGCACCCTCTGGGGCCAACGTCCTGACTTTC

J: TRBJ1-2
size: -
D: -
V: TRBV5-4
CDR3: CASSLAEGRPTIGYTF
DNA: TGTGCCAGCAGCTTGGCAGAGGGCAGACCAACTATCGGCTACACCTTC

J: TRBJ1-1
size: -
D: -
V: TRBV4-1
CDR3: CASSQNDRNTEAFF
DNA: TGCGCCAGCAGCCAAAACGACAGGAACACTGAAGCTTTCTTT

J: TRBJ2-4
size: -
D: TRBD2
V: TRBV7-4
CDR3: CASSLETSGGLAKNIQYF
DNA: TGTGCCAGCAGCCTAGAGACTAGCGGAGGCCTAGCCAAAAACATTCAGTACTTC

J: TRBJ2-2
size: -
D: -
V: TRBV11-2
CDR3: CASSLVGRSGELFF
DNA: TGTGCCAGCAGCTTAGTCGGTCGGAGCGGGGAGCTGTTTTTT

J: TRBJ1-2
size: -
D: TRBD1
V: TRBV19
CDR3: CASATGNYGYTF
DNA: TGTGCCAGTGCGACAGGGAACTATGGCTACACCTTC

J: TRBJ2-2
size: -
D: -
V: TRBV7-8
CDR3: CASSSTVNTGELFF
DNA: TGTGCCAGCAGCTCCACAGTGAACACCGGGGAGCTGTTTTTT

J: TRBJ2-7
size: -
D: TRBD2
V: TRBV11-3
CDR3: CASSPRTSGGADEQYF
DNA: TGTGCCAGCAGCCCCAGGACTAGCGGGGGGGCGGACGAGCAGTACTTC

J: TRBJ2-1
size: -
D: -
V: TRBV7-9
CDR3: CASSPEGVRVYTDEQFF
DNA: TGTGCCAGCAGCCCCGAGGGAGTCCGTGTATATACCGATGAGCAGTTCTTC

J: TRBJ2-7
size: -
D: TRBD2
V: TRBV19
CDR3: CASRGTTSYEQYF
DNA: TGTGCCAGTAGAGGGACTACCTCCTACGAGCAGTACTTC

J: TRBJ2-7
size: -
D: -
V: TRBV6-1
CDR3: CASSEARAYEQYF
DNA: TGTGCCAGCAGTGAAGCTCGGGCTTACGAGCAGTACTTC

J: TRBJ2-7
size: -
D: TRBD1
V: TRBV19
CDR3: CASSYRGLSYEQYF
DNA: TGTGCCAGTTCATACAGGGGTCTTAGCTACGAGCAGTACTTC

J: TRBJ2-3
size: -
D: TRBD2
V: TRBV9
CDR3: CASSGRTSGGQSDTQYF
DNA: TGTGCCAGCAGCGGGCGGACTAGCGGGGGCCAGTCAGATACGCAGTATTTT

J: TRBJ2-7
size: -
D: TRBD1
V: TRBV6-6
CDR3: CASRRQGAALYEQYF
DNA: TGTGCCAGCAGACGCCAGGGGGCTGCACTCTACGAGCAGTACTTC

J: TRBJ2-2
size: -
D: TRBD2
V: TRBV9
CDR3: CASSGGLAGQNISNTGELFF
DNA: TGTGCCAGCAGCGGGGGACTAGCGGGGCAAAATATATCGAACACCGGGGAGCTGTTTTTT

J: TRBJ2-1
size: -
D: TRBD2
V: TRBV30
CDR3: CAWSVRPGLAGYNEQFF
DNA: TGTGCCTGGAGTGTACGTCCGGGACTAGCGGGGTACAATGAGCAGTTCTTC

J: TRBJ1-2
size: -
D: -
V: TRBV9
CDR3: CASSVEAGPRSNSDYGYTF
DNA: TGTGCCAGCAGCGTAGAAGCGGGGCCTAGGTCTAATTCGGACTATGGCTACACCTTC

J: TRBJ2-1
size: -
D: TRBD2
V: TRBV7-2
CDR3: CASSAGSSTSGRRDEQFF
DNA: TGTGCCAGCAGCGCAGGTTCCAGCACTAGCGGGAGAAGGGATGAGCAGTTCTTC

J: TRBJ2-1
size: -
D: TRBD1
V: TRBV10-3
CDR3: CAIRDAVTGDEEQFF
DNA: TGTGCCATCAGAGACGCCGTGACAGGGGATGAAGAGCAGTTCTTC

J: TRBJ1-2
size: -
D: TRBD1
V: TRBV6-5
CDR3: CASSQDRGYGYTF
DNA: TGTGCCAGCAGCCAGGACAGGGGCTATGGCTACACCTTC

J: TRBJ2-7
size: -
D: TRBD1
V: TRBV5-1
CDR3: CASSFRQGPYEQYF
DNA: TGCGCCAGCAGCTTCAGACAGGGCCCATACGAGCAGTACTTC

J: TRBJ2-5
size: -
D: TRBD2
V: TRBV7-9
CDR3: CASSPAGGLETQYF
DNA: TGTGCCAGCAGCCCAGCGGGAGGGTTAGAGACCCAGTACTTC

J: TRBJ2-1
size: -
D: -
V: TRBV27
CDR3: CASRTVRNNEQFF
DNA: TGTGCCAGCAGGACAGTCCGAAACAATGAGCAGTTCTTC

J: TRBJ2-5
size: -
D: TRBD1
V: TRBV6-4
CDR3: CASSDSRRRRGGLAGQGEEKTQYF
DNA: TGTGCCAGCAGTGACTCGAGGAGGCGGCGGGGTGGACTTGCGGGACAGGGGGAAGAGAAGACCCAGTACTTC

J: TRBJ2-7
size: -
D: -
V: TRBV5-4
CDR3: CASSLVTGSAYEQYF
DNA: TGTGCCAGCAGCTTGGTAACAGGTTCGGCCTACGAGCAGTACTTC

J: TRBJ2-1
size: -
D: TRBD1
V: TRBV11-1
CDR3: CASSWTGGGRNEQFF
DNA: TGTGCCAGCAGCTGGACAGGGGGCGGACGGAATGAGCAGTTCTTC

J: TRBJ2-7
size: once
D: -
V: TRBV4-1
CDR3: CASSQTSIGISHEQYF
DNA: TGCGCCAGCAGCCAAACCTCAATCGGGATTTCTCACGAGCAGTACTTC